This T cell receptor (beta chain) was recovered during a study of graft-versus-host responses after intestinal transplantation. Findings of the study overall: The authors found GvH clones in recipient marrow, some appearing first in ileum or blood.

Clones were read by immunoSEQ multiplex PCR, and TCRdb kept only the in-frame ones, dropping some. The sample holds over 75,000 clones; about 85% are singletons and the top ten take about 0.27%. This CDR3 is 16 amino acids long. V was pared by 0 bases and J by 1 base, with 1 base of the junction left unmatched. CDR1 is LGHNA, CDR2 YSLEER, per germline. On this clone itself: Its antigen remains unknown.

The specimen was unstimulated CD4+ T cells sorted from spleen or lymph node cells, collected before transplant. This sequence joins TRBV4-3 and TRBJ2-3; 10 bases map to TRBD2. The source of this sequence is a human donor who was the organ donor for an intestinal transplant. For the CDR3, the DNA is TGCGCCAGCAGCCAAGAAGGGACTAGCGGCACAGATACGCAGTATTTT. Protein: CASSQEGTSGTDTQYF.